Listed below are T cell receptor beta chains from one sample, sequenced in a study of Ad26.COV2.S vaccination and SARS-CoV-2 variants. Clones were sequenced by immunoSEQ multiplex PCR, and TCRdb holds only the in-frame ones, with some missing. The sample shows some 640,000 clones, around 92% of them seen only once. The sample was peripheral blood, taken in a trial of Ad26.COV2.S vaccine versus placebo. The receptors stem from a person between 18 and 65 years old who received the Ad26.COV2.S COVID-19 vaccine or a placebo. CDR3s include the opening cysteine and the closing phenylalanine or tryptophan. Each record gives: clone size, D gene, CDR3 length, V gene, J gene, CDR3 protein. The D gene is left open where the match is weak. Rows may omit the clone size; those that give it use once, few, many or a size class.

NA,NA,15,TRBV6-2/TRBV6-3,TRBJ2-5,CASSYLFGPSGTQYF
NA,NA,14,TRBV20-1,TRBJ2-7,CSASNWDQTYEQYF
NA,TRBD1,15,TRBV27,TRBJ2-7,CASSLTGGKGYEQYF
NA,NA,14,TRBV24-1,TRBJ2-1,CATSASDLYNEQFF
NA,NA,16,TRBV2,TRBJ2-7,CASNSETSRHSYEQYF
NA,TRBD1,17,TRBV19,TRBJ1-1,CASSIIAGGAMNTEAFF
NA,NA,14,TRBV27,TRBJ1-6,CASSTPALNSPLHF
NA,TRBD1,14,TRBV30,TRBJ1-1,CAWSTQGNGAEAFF
NA,NA,12,TRBV12-3/TRBV12-4,TRBJ1-1,CASSLLRTEAFF
NA,NA,16,TRBV7-2,TRBJ2-1,CASSLESVNLYNEQFF
NA,TRBD1,14,TRBV5-1,TRBJ2-2,CASRRTGGTGELFF
NA,NA,15,TRBV27,TRBJ2-7,CASSPPGTLSYEQYF
once,TRBD1,16,TRBV4-3,TRBJ2-7,CASSQDYRTGLYEQYF
NA,NA,13,TRBV20-1,TRBJ1-5,CSASVPVDQPQHF
once,NA,15,TRBV7-9,TRBJ1-5,CASSSDRNSNQPQHF
NA,NA,16,TRBV5-1,TRBJ2-1,CASSEFIGDLYNEQFF
NA,TRBD1,15,TRBV19,TRBJ2-7,CASSIGGTGSYEQYF
NA,NA,12,TRBV7-2,TRBJ1-2,CASSFGGRGYTF
NA,TRBD1,14,TRBV6-5,TRBJ2-7,CASSYSYRGYEQYF
NA,NA,13,TRBV3-1/TRBV3-2,TRBJ2-6,CASRVTGANVLTF
NA,TRBD1,15,TRBV6-5,TRBJ2-7,CASSRDRVPSYEQYF
NA,TRBD1,17,TRBV24-1,TRBJ2-5,CATSDYSGQGSKETQYF
NA,TRBD1,17,TRBV10-3,TRBJ2-7,CAISESRSGTGAYEQYF
once,NA,13,TRBV19,TRBJ2-5,CATRRTVQETQYF
NA,NA,15,TRBV4-1,TRBJ2-7,CASSLIVRSSYEQYF
NA,TRBD1,15,TRBV6-5,TRBJ2-7,CASSYSTGRVHEQYF
NA,NA,14,TRBV4-1,TRBJ1-4,CASSQERTDPKLFF
NA,TRBD1,14,TRBV6-5,TRBJ1-2,CASITGQGDYGYTF
NA,TRBD2,17,TRBV7-2,TRBJ2-5,CASSPRTVGPGGETQYF
NA,TRBD1,15,TRBV3-1/TRBV3-2,TRBJ2-5,CASSQGGTGRETQYF
NA,NA,13,TRBV5-6,TRBJ2-3,CASSLVLLDTQYF
NA,NA,14,TRBV28,TRBJ1-3,CASRLLLSGNTIYF
NA,NA,16,TRBV11-2,TRBJ2-1,CASSLEGLSSYNEQFF
few,TRBD1,18,TRBV7-2,TRBJ1-5,CASSLDGETGALDQPQHF
NA,NA,15,TRBV6-2/TRBV6-3,TRBJ2-1,CASSAPLTTYNEQFF
NA,NA,14,TRBV2,TRBJ1-4,CASTTAATNEKLFF
NA,TRBD1,15,TRBV11-2,TRBJ2-7,CASSFLGQGTYEQYF
NA,NA,14,TRBV18,TRBJ2-3,CASSPQGSADTQYF
NA,TRBD2,15,TRBV7-2,TRBJ2-1,CASSSLAGAPNEQFF
NA,NA,16,TRBV6-5,TRBJ2-1,CASSWTGYIPYNEQFF
NA,TRBD1,16,TRBV24-1,TRBJ2-2,CATSAGQGSNTGELFF
NA,NA,12,TRBV29-1,TRBJ2-3,CSVASTRDTQYF